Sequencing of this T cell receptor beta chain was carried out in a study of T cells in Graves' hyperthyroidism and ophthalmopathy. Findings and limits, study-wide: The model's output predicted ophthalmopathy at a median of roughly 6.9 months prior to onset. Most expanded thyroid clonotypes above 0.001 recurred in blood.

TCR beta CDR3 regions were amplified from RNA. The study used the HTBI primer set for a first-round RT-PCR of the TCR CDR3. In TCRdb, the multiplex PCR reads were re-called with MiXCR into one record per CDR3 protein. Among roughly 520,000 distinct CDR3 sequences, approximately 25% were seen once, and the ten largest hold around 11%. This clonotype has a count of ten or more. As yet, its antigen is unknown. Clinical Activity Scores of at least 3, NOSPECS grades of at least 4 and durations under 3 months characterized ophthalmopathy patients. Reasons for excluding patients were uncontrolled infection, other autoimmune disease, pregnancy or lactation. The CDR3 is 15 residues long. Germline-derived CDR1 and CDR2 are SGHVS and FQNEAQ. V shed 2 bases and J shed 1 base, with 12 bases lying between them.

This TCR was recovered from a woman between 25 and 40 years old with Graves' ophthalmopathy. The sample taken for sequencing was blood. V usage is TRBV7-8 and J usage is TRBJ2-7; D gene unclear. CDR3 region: CASSLLSGRSYEQYF. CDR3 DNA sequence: TGTGCCAGCAGCTTACTTTCGGGCAGGTCCTACGAGCAGTACTTC.